Reported below is one T cell receptor beta chain. This record belongs to a study of blood T cell repertoires in COVID-19. CDR1 and CDR2 from the germline V gene are SGHRS and YFSETQ. The CDR3 sequence is 16 residues long. Trimming removed 0 bases from V and 0 bases from J, with 13 bases in between. Assay: immunoSEQ multiplex PCR; the TCRdb copy retains only in-frame clones and omits some. Here the sample spans approximately 150,000 clones, about 85% being singletons. The rearrangement joins TRBV5-1 to TRBJ2-7, with D maybe TRBD1 (6 bases). Sequenced: peripheral blood. The receptor was isolated from a woman aged 45-59 years with COVID-19, enrolled during active disease. The CDR3 loop reads CASSLVGQGSSYEQYF. The CDR3 DNA reads as TGCGCCAGCAGCTTGGTTGGGCAGGGGAGCTCCTACGAGCAGTACTTC.